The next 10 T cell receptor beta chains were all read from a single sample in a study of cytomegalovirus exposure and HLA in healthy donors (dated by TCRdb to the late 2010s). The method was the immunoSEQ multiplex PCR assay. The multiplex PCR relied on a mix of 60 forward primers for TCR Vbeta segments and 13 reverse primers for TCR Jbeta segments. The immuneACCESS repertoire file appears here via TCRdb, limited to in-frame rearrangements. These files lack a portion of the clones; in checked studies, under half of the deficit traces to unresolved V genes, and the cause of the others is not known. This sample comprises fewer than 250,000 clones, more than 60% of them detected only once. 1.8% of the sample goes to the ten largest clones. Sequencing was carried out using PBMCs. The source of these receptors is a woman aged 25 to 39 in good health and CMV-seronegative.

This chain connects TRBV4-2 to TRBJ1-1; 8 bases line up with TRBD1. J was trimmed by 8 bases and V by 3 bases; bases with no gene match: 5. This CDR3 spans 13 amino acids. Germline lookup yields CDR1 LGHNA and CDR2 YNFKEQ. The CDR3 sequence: CASSQGQGAEAFF. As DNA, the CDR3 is TGTGCCAGCAGCCAGGGGCAGGGGGCCGAAGCTTTCTTT.

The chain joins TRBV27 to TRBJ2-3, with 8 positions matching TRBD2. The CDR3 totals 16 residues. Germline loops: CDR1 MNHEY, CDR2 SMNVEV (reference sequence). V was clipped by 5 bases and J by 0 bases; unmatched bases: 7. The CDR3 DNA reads TGTGCCAGCAGTCGGGGGGGGGCCAGGAGCACAGATACGCAGTATTTT. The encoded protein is CASSRGGARSTDTQYF.

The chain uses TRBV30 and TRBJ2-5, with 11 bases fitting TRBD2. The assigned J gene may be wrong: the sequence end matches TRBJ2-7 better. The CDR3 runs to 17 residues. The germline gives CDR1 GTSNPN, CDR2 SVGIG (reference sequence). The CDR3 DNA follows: TGTGCCTGGAGTTCGACTAGCGGGGTCCTAGTCTCCTACGAGCAGTACTTC. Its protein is CAWSSTSGVLVSYEQYF.

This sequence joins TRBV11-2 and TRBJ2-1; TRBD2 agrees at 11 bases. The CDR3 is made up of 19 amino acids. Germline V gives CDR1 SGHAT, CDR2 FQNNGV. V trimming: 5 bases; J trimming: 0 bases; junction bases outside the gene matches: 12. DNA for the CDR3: TGTGCCAGCAGCCCACATGGGACTAGCGGTCCTAGCTCCTACAATGAGCAGTTCTTC. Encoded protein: CASSPHGTSGPSSYNEQFF.

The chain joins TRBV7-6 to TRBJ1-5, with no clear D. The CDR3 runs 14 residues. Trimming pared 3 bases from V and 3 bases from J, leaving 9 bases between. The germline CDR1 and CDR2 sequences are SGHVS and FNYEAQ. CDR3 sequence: CASSLSPYNQPQHF. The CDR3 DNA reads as TGTGCCAGCAGCTTGAGCCCGTACAATCAGCCCCAGCATTTT.

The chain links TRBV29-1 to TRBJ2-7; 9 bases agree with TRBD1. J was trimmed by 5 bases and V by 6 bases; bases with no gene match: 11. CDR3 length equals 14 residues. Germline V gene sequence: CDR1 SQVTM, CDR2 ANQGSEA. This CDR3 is CSVLARDRVDEQYF. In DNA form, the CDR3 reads TGCAGCGTCCTTGCCCGGGACAGGGTGGACGAGCAGTACTTC.

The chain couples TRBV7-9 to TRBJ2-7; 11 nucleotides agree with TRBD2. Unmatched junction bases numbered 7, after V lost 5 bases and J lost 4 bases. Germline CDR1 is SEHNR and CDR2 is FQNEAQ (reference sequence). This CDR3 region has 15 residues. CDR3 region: CASSPTSGRVYEQYF. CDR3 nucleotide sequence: TGTGCCAGCAGCCCAACTAGCGGGAGAGTGTACGAGCAGTACTTC.

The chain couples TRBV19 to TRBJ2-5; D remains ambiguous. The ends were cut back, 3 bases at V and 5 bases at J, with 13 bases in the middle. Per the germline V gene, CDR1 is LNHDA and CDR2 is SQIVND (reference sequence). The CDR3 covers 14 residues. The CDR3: CASSMLTDGETQYF. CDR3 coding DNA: TGTGCCAGTAGTATGTTAACTGATGGTGAGACCCAGTACTTC.

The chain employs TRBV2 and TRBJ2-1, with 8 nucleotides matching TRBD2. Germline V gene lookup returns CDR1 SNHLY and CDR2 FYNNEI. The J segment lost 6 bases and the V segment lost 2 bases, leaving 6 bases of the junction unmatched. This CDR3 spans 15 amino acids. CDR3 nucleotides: TGTGCCAGCAGTGAAACGTTAGCGGGGATCAATGAGCAGTTCTTC. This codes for CASSETLAGINEQFF.

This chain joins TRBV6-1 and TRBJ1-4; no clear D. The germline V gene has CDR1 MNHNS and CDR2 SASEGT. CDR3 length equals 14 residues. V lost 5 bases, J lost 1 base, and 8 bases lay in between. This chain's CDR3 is CASSMGLTNEKLFF. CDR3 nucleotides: TGTGCCAGCAGTATGGGCTTAACTAATGAAAAACTGTTTTTT.